This paragraph reports one T cell receptor beta chain. What antigen it recognizes has not been identified. No base qualities exist here, and no much larger clone lies one base off it. The CDR3 regions of human TCRbeta chains were analyzed by immunosequencing. Processing in the source paper ran as follows. TCRs in the repertoires were compared against a reference library of SARS-CoV-2-specific TCRs that had been generated with the MIRA antigen-specificity platform. Breadth meant the fraction of unique TCRs that were SARS-CoV-2-associated, whereas depth meant the fraction of total T cells that were SARS-CoV-2-associated. Using the MIRA data, each spike-specific TCR was assigned both to the spike region to which the TCR was reactive and to a CD4 or CD8 class. Log10-transformed breadth and depth values were compared by one-way ANOVA with Sidak's multiple comparisons tests. In its TCRdb copy, this immuneACCESS table keeps in-frame sequences only and misses some clones. Where compared with another copy, unresolved V genes explain less than half of these, and the others have no known cause. That table furnishes V, J and clone size, whereas the DNA furnished D and trimming. A total of 180,000 or so clones appear in this sample, roughly 94% of them only once. Approximately 0.69% of the sample comes from the top ten.

This sample stems from a study of T cell responses to AZD1222 COVID-19 vaccine (dated by TCRdb to 2020 to 2023). At the level of the whole study: AZD1222 recipients with second doses at about 4 weeks or about 12 weeks were pooled, because spike-specific TCR depth and breadth did not differ between schedules. TCR sequencing was performed for more than 230 trial participants, of whom about 200 were given two doses of AZD1222 and about 25 were given two doses of MenACWY control vaccine. Trial participants were enrolled by age into subgroups of 18-55, 56-69 and 70-plus years, and around 150, 29 and 61 TCR-sequenced participants, respectively, were included in these subgroups. Summary of the overall study and its limitations: Because no day 14 peak-response samples were available, repertoires were characterized only after the peak T cell response. A significant rise in spike-specific TCR breadth and depth was observed after two AZD1222 doses relative to day 0 and relative to MenACWY recipients. The 56-69-year group was small, and its depth increase did not reach significance, likely because of low power. Conclusions about previously exposed vaccinees were limited because only six AZD1222 recipients were SARS-CoV-2 seropositive at baseline. Participants were mostly white British and included more females than males, and it was suggested by the authors that clonal diversity may have been underestimated. Reportedly, close to half of the unique spike-specific TCRs recognized epitopes lying outside the regions that are mutated in the B.1.351 and B.1.1.7 variants. CD4 TCRs associated with the vaccine covered the entire spike protein, and the dominant responses were in regions 160-218 and 743-854.

Including the terminal cysteine and phenylalanine, the CDR3 comprises 16 residues. Solely the CDR3 DNA is kept, with 48 bases framed from the first base. CDR1 and CDR2 (SGHNT, YYREEE) derive from the germline V gene (reference sequence). V loses 1 base, J loses 0 bases, and the germline ends lie 11 bases apart. According to the study, the label for this sample's time point signals: baseline before first vaccination. Vaccinee samples came from UK trials COV001 and COV002, including a single-blind randomized controlled phase 2/3 trial of AZD1222 (ChAdOx1 nCoV-19) in healthy adults. Trial participant PBMC samples were collected at day 0 and day 28 after the second dose for TCRbeta chain sequencing.

This receptor was obtained from an adult in good health. The chain links TRBV5-4 with TRBJ2-1; the D call is possibly TRBD1 or TRBD2, each sharing 5 bases. The sequenced sample was peripheral blood, obtained on day 0 of AZD1222 vaccination. The DNA sequence is TGTGCCAGCAGCTTGCGTGGGGGTAGCTCCTACAATGAGCAGTTCTTC. It specifies CASSLRGGSSYNEQFF.